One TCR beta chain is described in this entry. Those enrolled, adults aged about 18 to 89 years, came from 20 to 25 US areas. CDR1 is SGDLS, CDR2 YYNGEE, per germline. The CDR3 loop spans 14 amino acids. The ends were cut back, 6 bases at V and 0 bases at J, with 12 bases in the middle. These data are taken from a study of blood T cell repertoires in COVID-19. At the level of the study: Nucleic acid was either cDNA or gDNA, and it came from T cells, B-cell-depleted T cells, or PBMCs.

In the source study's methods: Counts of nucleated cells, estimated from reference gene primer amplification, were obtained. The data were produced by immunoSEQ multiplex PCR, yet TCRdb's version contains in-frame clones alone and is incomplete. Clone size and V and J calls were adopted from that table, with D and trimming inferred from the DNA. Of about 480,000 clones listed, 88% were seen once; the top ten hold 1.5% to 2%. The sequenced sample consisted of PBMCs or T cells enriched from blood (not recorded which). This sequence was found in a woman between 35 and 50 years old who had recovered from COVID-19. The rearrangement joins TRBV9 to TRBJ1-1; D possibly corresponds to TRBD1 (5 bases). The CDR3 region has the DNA TGTGCCAGCAAGGACAACGTAATGAACACTGAAGCTTTCTTT. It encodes CASKDNVMNTEAFF.